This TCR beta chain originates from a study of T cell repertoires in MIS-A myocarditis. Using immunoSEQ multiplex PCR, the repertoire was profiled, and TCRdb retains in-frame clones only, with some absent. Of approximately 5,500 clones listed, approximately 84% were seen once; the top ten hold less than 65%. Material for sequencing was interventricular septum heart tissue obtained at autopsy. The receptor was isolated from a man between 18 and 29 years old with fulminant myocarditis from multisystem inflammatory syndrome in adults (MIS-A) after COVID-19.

This CDR3 is CASNPGGLWNEQFF. DNA for the CDR3: TGTGCCAGCAACCCAGGGGGCCTTTGGAATGAGCAGTTCTTC. The genes are TRBV6-5 and TRBJ2-1; TRBD1 aligns across 8 bases. The CDR3 consists of 14 residues. V shed 7 bases and J 7 bases; nucleotides not matched to a gene: 9. In germline, CDR1 is MNHEY, CDR2 SVGAGI.